The next 20 T cell receptor beta chains were all read from a single sample in a study of T-cell reconstitution after alpha-beta-depleted transplantation in children. Unique molecular identifiers were used in preparing the TCRbeta library. TCRdb reprocessed the PCR reads via MiXCR and lists one record per CDR3 protein. The sample yields around 580,000 distinct CDR3 sequences, 23% seen once. The sequencing here drew on PBMCs, mostly from graft donor cells, taken 360 days after TCRalphabeta/CD19-depleted stem cell transplant. These receptors were obtained from a boy younger than two who had a stem cell transplant for acute myeloid leukemia, so the T cells may come from the graft donor.

This clonotype has a count of ten or more. The V gene is TRBV4-3, the J gene TRBJ2-1; TRBD1 is a possible D gene (7 bases). The germline CDR1 and CDR2 sequences are LGHNA and YSLEER. The CDR3 sequence is 13 residues long. V lost 5 bases and J 9 bases, leaving 14 bases between the germline ends. The CDR3 nucleotides are TGCGCCAGCAGCGCCAGGGGGGACGGTGAGCAGTTCTTC. Protein: CASSARGDGEQFF.

This clonotype was counted a few times. This chain links TRBV20-1 with TRBJ1-4, with D unresolved. This CDR3 contains 13 residues. With 6 bases removed from V and 5 bases from J, the gap between germline ends came to 13 bases. The germline CDR1 and CDR2 sequences are DFQATT and SNEGSKA (reference sequence). The CDR3 nucleotides are TGCAGTGCCCCGGCGACTGGGAATGAAAAACTGTTTTTT. As protein: CSAPATGNEKLFF.

This clonotype was recorded a few times. V and J are TRBV28 and TRBJ2-2, with a tentative D call TRBD1 (5 bases). Germline lookup yields CDR1 MDHEN and CDR2 SYDVKM. This CDR3 is 14 amino acids long. V was clipped by 7 bases and J by 1 base, with 10 bases between them. The DNA for the CDR3 is TGTGCCAGCAAAAGCCAGGGGAACACCGGGGAGCTGTTTTTT. It translates to CASKSQGNTGELFF. Variable domain in full (rest from reference TRBV28 and TRBJ2-2): DVKVTQSSRYLVKRTGEKVFLECVQDMDHENMFWYRQDPGLGLRLIYFSYDVKMKEKGDIPEGYSVSREKKERFSLILESASTNQTSMYLCASKSQGNTGELFFGEGSRLTVL.

This clonotype was observed at least ten times. CDR3 sequence (DNA): TGTGCCAGCAGTTGGGACTTCACGAACACCGGGGAGCTGTTTTTT. Translating it yields CASSWDFTNTGELFF. This chain links TRBV6-2 or TRBV6-3 with TRBJ2-2; a weak D match, TRBD2 (6 bases). Trimming pared 4 bases from V and 0 bases from J, leaving 9 bases between. There are 15 residues in the CDR3. CDR1 is MNHEY and CDR2 is SVGEGT in the germline V gene.

This chain connects TRBV10-2 to TRBJ1-1; D unresolved. CDR1 and CDR2 from the germline V gene are WSHSY and SAAADI. The CDR3 is 14 residues long. Trimming took 6 bases from V and 4 from J, leaving 15 bases between them. The CDR3 coding sequence is TGCGCCAGCAGCTATCAGCACGGAAGCACTGAAGCTTTCTTT. The encoded protein is CASSYQHGSTEAFF.

The V gene is TRBV6-5, the J gene TRBJ2-2; D is possibly TRBD2 (5 bases). CDR1 is MNHEY, CDR2 SVGAGI, per germline. CDR3 length equals 15 residues. The V end was cut by 0 bases, the J end by 2 bases, with 7 bases between. This chain's CDR3 is CASSYSWTNTGELFF. For the CDR3, the DNA is TGTGCCAGCAGTTACTCGTGGACTAACACCGGGGAGCTGTTTTTT.

This sequence joins TRBV28 and TRBJ2-4, with 7 bases fitting TRBD1. V lost 5 bases and J lost 3; bases outside the gene matches: 7. Germline lookup yields CDR1 MDHEN and CDR2 SYDVKM. The CDR3 loop spans 15 amino acids. The CDR3 protein is CASSLQGWGKNIQYF. As DNA, the CDR3 is TGTGCCAGCAGTCTACAGGGGTGGGGCAAAAACATTCAGTACTTC.

This chain links TRBV5-4 with TRBJ2-5; possible D gene TRBD2, 7 bases. Germline CDR1 is SGHNT and CDR2 is YYREEE (reference sequence). The CDR3 has 15 residues. V gave up 4 bases and J gave up 4 bases, with 17 bases separating them. The CDR3 reads CASSDGLGGPETQYF. Written as DNA, the CDR3 is TGTGCCAGCAGCGACGGACTGGGGGGGCCAGAGACCCAGTACTTC.

This clonotype has a count of ten or more. The rearrangement uses TRBV11-3 and TRBJ2-5; 12 bases match TRBD1. Germline CDR1 reads SGHNT; CDR2 reads YENEEA. The CDR3 totals 16 residues. V trimming: 3 bases; J trimming: 1 base; junction bases outside the gene matches: 3. The CDR3 is CASSFGTGGFQETQYF. CDR3 DNA: TGTGCCAGCAGCTTCGGGACAGGGGGCTTCCAAGAGACCCAGTACTTC. Combining the CDR3 with reference TRBV11-3 and TRBJ2-5 gives the whole variable domain EAGVVQSPRYKIIEKKQPVAFWCNPISGHNTLYWYLQNLGQGPELLIRYENEEAVDDSQLPKDRFSAERLKGVDSTLKIQPAELGDSAVYLCASSFGTGGFQETQYFGPGTRLLVL.

This clonotype was seen many times. This chain joins TRBV18 and TRBJ2-6; D gene unclear. V gave up 2 bases and J gave up 0 bases, with 14 bases separating them. Germline values: CDR1 KGHSH, CDR2 LQKENI. The CDR3 runs to 18 residues. The CDR3 DNA reads as TGTGCCAGCTCACCAACGATTCCACCCACCTCTGGGGCCAACGTCCTGACTTTC. It codes for CASSPTIPPTSGANVLTF.

This clonotype was seen more than once but under ten times. J is TRBJ1-1 and V is TRBV29-1; weak D call: TRBD1 (6 bases). The V and J ends lost 4 bases and 11 bases respectively, with 17 bases between them. Germline V gene data show CDR1 as SQVTM and CDR2 as ANQGSEA. CDR3 length: 12 residues. CDR3 sequence: CSVAIGARGAFF. The CDR3 region has the DNA TGCAGCGTTGCGATAGGGGCCAGGGGTGCTTTCTTT.

This clonotype was counted only a few times. The chain couples TRBV10-2 to TRBJ1-1, with unresolved D. The CDR3 runs 12 residues. Germline V gives CDR1 WSHSY, CDR2 SAAADI. Trimming removed 8 bases from V and 10 bases from J, with 17 bases in between. CDR3: CASSTEGVGAFF. Here the CDR3 DNA reads TGCGCCAGCTCCACCGAAGGTGTGGGAGCTTTCTTT.

CDR3 region: CATSRDWTAPYEQYF. CDR3 in DNA: TGTGCCACCAGCAGAGATTGGACAGCGCCCTACGAGCAGTACTTC. This rearrangement joins TRBV15 to TRBJ2-7, with D possibly TRBD1 on 6 matching bases. Trimming stripped 0 bases from V and 2 bases from J, with 11 bases between. The CDR3 loop spans 15 amino acids. CDR1 LNHNV and CDR2 YYDKDF come from the germline V gene (reference sequence).

This clonotype was picked up many times. The J gene is TRBJ2-1, the V gene TRBV4-3; the D call may be TRBD1 or TRBD2 (5 bases each). Germline CDR1 and CDR2: LGHNA and YSLEER. This CDR3 contains 15 residues. V was trimmed by 0 bases and J by 9 bases, leaving 15 bases between them. CDR3 DNA: TGCGCCAGCAGCCAAGAAGTGGGGGTAATGGGTGAGCAGTTCTTC. It yields the protein CASSQEVGVMGEQFF.

The V gene is TRBV20-1, the J gene TRBJ1-4; TRBD1 aligns across 7 bases. J gave up 6 bases and V 0 bases, and 4 bases lay outside the gene matches. There are 14 residues in the CDR3. Germline V CDR1 and CDR2: DFQATT, SNEGSKA (reference sequence). The CDR3 here is CSARDPTGDEKLFF. The CDR3, as DNA: TGCAGTGCTAGAGATCCTACAGGGGATGAAAAACTGTTTTTT.

Concerning this clonotype itself: At one end the junction does not follow the germline gene, possibly because of a read error. The chain employs TRBV20-1 and TRBJ2-5, with TRBD1 matching 7 bases. The CDR3 sequence is 13 residues long. CDR1 is DFQATT and CDR2 is SNEGSKA in the germline V gene (reference sequence). The CDR3, as DNA: TGCAGTGCCAGAGGGACAGTCACAGAGACCCAGTACTTC. It codes for CSARGTVTETQYF.

This clonotype was seen at least ten times. V usage is TRBV7-6 and J usage is TRBJ2-1, with D maybe TRBD2 (5 bases). V lost 3 bases, J lost 0 bases, and 18 bases lay in between. There are 18 residues in the CDR3. CDR1 is SGHVS and CDR2 is FNYEAQ in the germline V gene. The CDR3 here is CASSFKNPATNSYNEQFF. Here the CDR3 DNA reads TGTGCCAGCAGCTTTAAGAATCCCGCGACTAACTCCTACAATGAGCAGTTCTTC.

This clonotype was found a few times. The V gene is TRBV6-5, the J gene TRBJ2-7, with TRBD2 matching 10 bases. V lost 4 bases, J lost 3 bases, and 9 bases stayed unmatched. From germline, CDR1 is MNHEY and CDR2 SVGAGI. There are 16 residues in the CDR3. CDR3 sequence: CASSWASGGALYEQYV. The CDR3 nucleotides read TGTGCCAGCAGTTGGGCTAGCGGGGGCGCTCTCTACGAGCAGTACGTC.

This clonotype has ten or more counts. This chain uses TRBV20-1 with TRBJ2-1, with D possibly TRBD2 on 6 matching bases. The CDR3 runs to 14 residues. CDR1 and CDR2 from the germline V gene are DFQATT and SNEGSKA (reference sequence). This CDR3 is CTPPGAGSYNEQFF. DNA of the CDR3: TGCACCCCCCCGGGAGCTGGCTCCTACAATGAGCAGTTCTTC.

The chain employs TRBV4-3 and TRBJ2-5; 13 nucleotides line up with TRBD2. CDR1 and CDR2 (germline): LGHNA, YSLEER. The CDR3 consists of 18 residues. V dropped 4 bases and J dropped 5; count of bases not matched to a gene: 13. The CDR3 sequence: CASSRSRTSGGGLETQYF. Here the CDR3 DNA reads TGCGCCAGCAGCCGCTCGAGGACTAGCGGGGGTGGGTTGGAGACCCAGTACTTC.